This paragraph reports one T cell receptor beta chain. This specimen belongs to a study of blood T cell repertoires in COVID-19. About the research overall: T cells, B-cell-depleted T cells, or PBMCs provided the cDNA or gDNA that served as material.

Profiling relied on immunoSEQ multiplex PCR, and the TCRdb table lists in-frame clones only, not all of them. The table lists 200,000 to 300,000 clones, about 91% of them singletons. All enrollees were roughly 18 to 89 years old and from about 24 US areas. This TCR was sampled from a woman aged 35 to 49 with acute COVID-19. The sample taken for sequencing was PBMCs or T cells enriched from blood (not recorded which).

In DNA, the CDR3 is TGTGCCAGCGGGGGACTAGCGGGCTACGAGCAGTACGTC. Encoded protein: CASGGLAGYEQYV. This rearrangement joins TRBV27 to TRBJ2-7, with 12 bases that match TRBD2. The trim removed 8 bases at V and 3 bases at J, leaving 2 bases unmatched. Germline CDR1 reads MNHEY; CDR2 reads SMNVEV (reference sequence). CDR3 size: 13 residues.